This record concerns one T cell receptor (beta chain) sequence. The data stem from a study of glioma-infiltrating T cells after dendritic cell vaccination. The immunoSEQ assay amplified TCRB CDR3 from up to roughly 2 ug DNA. Produced via immunoSEQ multiplex PCR; TCRdb's table is partial and in-frame only. The sample contains around 90,000 clones, about four fifths of which appear only once. The junction had 6 bases not matched to a gene; V was cut back by 4 bases and J by 9 bases. This CDR3 has 15 amino acids. Germline V CDR1 and CDR2: SGDLS, YYNGEE. The V gene is TRBV9, the J gene TRBJ2-2; 13 bases map to TRBD2. The starting material was blood, obtained before dendritic cell vaccination. The sequence derives from a human donor with glioblastoma. This CDR3 is CASSPRTSGSRELFF. DNA of the CDR3: TGTGCCAGCAGCCCCCGGACTAGCGGGAGCAGGGAGCTGTTTTTT.